This T cell receptor beta chain was sequenced for a study of cytomegalovirus exposure and HLA in healthy donors. General study points: Later analysis associated a missense DCLRE1C variant with TCR beta V- and J-gene trimming. An analysis that came later showed most CMV-associated TCR beta chains appearing HLA-restricted. Later, TCR association rates were found to vary by HLA locus, highest for DRB1 and lowest for HLA-C.

Worth noting for this clone: What it binds is not known.

This PCR relied on a set of 60 Vbeta primers and 13 Jbeta primers. The repertoire was sequenced with immunoSEQ multiplex PCR; TCRdb's copy has only in-frame clones and lacks some. The table includes 200,000 or so clones, around 77% detected once. The sequence derives from a woman in her 30s in good health and CMV-seronegative. The sequenced material came from PBMCs.

CDR3 bases: TGTGCCAGCAGCTTCTACCGGACAGGTCAAGAGACCCAGTACTTC. Residues: CASSFYRTGQETQYF. The chain uses TRBV7-7 and TRBJ2-5; 7 bases fit TRBD1. J gave up 2 bases and V 3 bases, and 6 bases lay outside the gene matches. Germline V gene data show CDR1 as SSHAT and CDR2 as FNYEAQ (reference sequence). The CDR3 is made up of 15 amino acids.